The 21 T cell receptor beta chains listed next were all sequenced from one sample in a study of PD-1 blockade in mismatch repair-deficient tumors. TCRdb keeps only in-frame clones here, not all; method: immunoSEQ multiplex PCR. The sample consists of roughly 120,000 clones, about 80% of them appearing once. The sequencing used peripheral blood, collected 60 weeks after starting pembrolizumab. These receptors all stem from an adult with mismatch repair-deficient cancer.

The gene calls are TRBV29-1 and TRBJ2-5; D is undetermined. V shed 4 bases and J shed 4 bases, with 19 bases lying between them. Germline V gene lookup returns CDR1 SQVTM and CDR2 ANQGSEA. The CDR3 extends over 15 amino acids. CDR3 in amino acids: CSVGTTGFEGETQYF. CDR3 DNA: TGCAGCGTTGGAACGACTGGTTTCGAAGGAGAGACCCAGTACTTC.

V usage is TRBV7-9 and J usage is TRBJ2-7; 9 positions agree with TRBD1. V gave up 4 bases and J gave up 6 bases; unmatched junction bases: 16. In germline, CDR1 is SEHNR, CDR2 FQNEAQ (reference sequence). The CDR3 has 17 amino acids. CDR3 in amino acids: CASSSNGPGQGKGEQYF. As DNA, the CDR3 is TGTGCCAGCAGCTCGAACGGCCCGGGACAGGGAAAAGGCGAGCAGTACTTC.

The chain recombines TRBV11-3 with TRBJ2-1; a weak D match, TRBD2 (5 bases). The germline CDR1 and CDR2 sequences are SGHNT and YENEEA. The CDR3 totals 16 residues. Between the trimmed V and J ends, which lost 0 bases and 1 base, there was a span of 10 bases. This chain's CDR3 is CASSLDVSGSYNEQFF. In DNA form, the CDR3 reads TGTGCCAGCAGCTTAGATGTGAGCGGTTCCTACAATGAGCAGTTCTTC. Full variable domain (outside the CDR3, taken from reference TRBV11-3 and TRBJ2-1): EAGVVQSPRYKIIEKKQPVAFWCNPISGHNTLYWYLQNLGQGPELLIRYENEEAVDDSQLPKDRFSAERLKGVDSTLKIQPAELGDSAVYLCASSLDVSGSYNEQFFGPGTRLTVL.

The chain is built from TRBV4-3 and TRBJ2-1, with D possibly matching TRBD2 (5 bases). This CDR3 has 15 residues. Germline assignment: CDR1 LGHNA and CDR2 YSLEER. V lost 0 bases and J 6 bases, leaving 12 bases between the germline ends. DNA of the CDR3: TGCGCCAGCAGCCAAGATAGGGCTAGCTTCAATGAGCAGTTCTTC. Its translation is CASSQDRASFNEQFF.

The rearrangement links TRBV19 to TRBJ1-2, with 9 bases fitting TRBD1. Trimming took 10 bases from V and 6 from J; bases not matched to a gene: 6. The length of the CDR3 is 12 residues. CDR1 LNHDA and CDR2 SQIVND come from the germline V gene (reference sequence). For the CDR3, the DNA is TGTGCCATACTGGGACAGGGTCATGGCTACACCTTC. Residues: CAILGQGHGYTF.

The rearrangement joins TRBV4-1 to TRBJ1-5; weak D call: TRBD1 (6 bases). This CDR3 comprises 18 residues. Trimming pared 6 bases from V and 6 bases from J, leaving 27 bases between. Germline lookup yields CDR1 MGHRA and CDR2 YSYEKL. The CDR3 sequence is CASSLTMQGISIGQPQHF. The CDR3 DNA follows: TGCGCCAGCAGTCTGACAATGCAGGGGATTTCGATTGGTCAGCCCCAGCATTTT.

This clone appeared a few times. The rearrangement joins TRBV7-2 to TRBJ2-5, with a tentative D call TRBD2 (5 bases). Trimming stripped 4 bases from V and 5 bases from J, with 8 bases between. This CDR3 region has 12 residues. CDR1 and CDR2 (germline): SGHTA, FQGNSA. This CDR3 is CASSSSGETQYF. The CDR3 coding sequence is TGTGCCAGCAGCTCCTCGGGGGAGACCCAGTACTTC.

This clone was found a few times. This chain uses TRBV2 with TRBJ1-5, with D uncertain. The CDR3 has 13 residues. The V gene lost 2 bases and the J gene lost 7 bases, with 9 bases spanning the gap. In germline, CDR1 is SNHLY, CDR2 FYNNEI. CDR3 DNA: TGTGCCAGCAGTGAATACGTAAGCCAGCCCCAGCATTTT. Encoded protein: CASSEYVSQPQHF.

In this sample, this clone turned up many times. The chain recombines TRBV5-1 with TRBJ2-3; a possible D gene is TRBD2 (6 bases). Per the germline V gene, CDR1 is SGHRS and CDR2 is YFSETQ. The CDR3 sequence is 16 residues long. V dropped 0 bases and J dropped 5 bases, with 16 bases sitting between them. CDR3 nucleotide sequence: TGCGCCAGCAGCTTGGGTGTGCCTAGCGAAGGAGATACGCAGTATTTT. Its protein is CASSLGVPSEGDTQYF.

This chain joins TRBV6-5 and TRBJ2-5; D not certain. The V gene's germline CDR1 is MNHEY and CDR2 SVGAGI. This CDR3 region has 14 residues. V lost 2 bases and J lost 5, with 12 bases in between. The CDR3 loop is CASSYMAAGETQYF. CDR3 sequence (DNA): TGTGCCAGCAGTTACATGGCGGCCGGGGAGACCCAGTACTTC.

V is TRBV2 and J is TRBJ2-1; 9 bases line up with TRBD2. Germline trimming cut 4 bases from V and 5 bases from J; bases unmatched to any gene: 6. This CDR3 is built from 15 residues. The germline gives CDR1 SNHLY, CDR2 FYNNEI. This chain's CDR3 is CASSATGTSHNEQFF. The CDR3 nucleotides read TGTGCCAGCAGTGCGACCGGGACTAGCCACAATGAGCAGTTCTTC.

The chain couples TRBV30 to TRBJ1-1; D remains ambiguous. Germline V gene data show CDR1 as GTSNPN and CDR2 as SVGIG (reference sequence). This CDR3 region has 13 residues. The V gene lost 3 bases and the J gene lost 3 bases, with 11 bases spanning the gap. The CDR3 loop is CAWRKGWDTEAFF. As DNA, the CDR3 is TGTGCCTGGAGGAAGGGATGGGACACTGAAGCTTTCTTT.

The gene calls are TRBV7-8 and TRBJ1-2; a possible D gene is TRBD1 (5 bases). Germline values: CDR1 SGHVS, CDR2 FQNEAQ. The ends were cut back, 4 bases at V and 2 bases at J, with 14 bases in the middle. CDR3 size: 15 residues. CDR3 sequence: CASSSSDPGNYGYTF. The CDR3 nucleotides are TGTGCCAGCAGCTCATCCGATCCAGGGAACTATGGCTACACCTTC.

The chain is built from TRBV6-5 and TRBJ2-1, with 15 nucleotides matching TRBD2. The V segment lost 3 bases and the J segment 10 bases; nucleotides outside the gene matches: 4. The CDR3 length is 15 residues. Germline V gene data show CDR1 as MNHEY and CDR2 as SVGAGI. The CDR3 nucleotides are TGTGCCAGCAGTTATGCCGGGACTAGCGGGAGGGAGCAGTTCTTC. Encoded protein: CASSYAGTSGREQFF.

The rearrangement links TRBV29-1 to TRBJ2-1, with D maybe TRBD1 (5 bases). Germline CDR1 is SQVTM and CDR2 is ANQGSEA. The CDR3 length is 14 residues. The ends were cut back, 2 bases at V and 7 bases at J, with 15 bases in the middle. The CDR3 nucleotides read TGCAGCGTTGAATTTGGGTTGAAGGGGAATGAGCAGTTCTTC. Protein product: CSVEFGLKGNEQFF.

The chain is built from TRBV5-6 and TRBJ2-3, with 7 nucleotides matching TRBD2. CDR1 and CDR2 (germline): SGHDT, YYEEEE. The CDR3 covers 16 residues. V lost 3 bases to trimming and J lost 3 bases; unmatched junction nucleotides: 10. For the CDR3, the DNA is TGTGCCAGCAGCTCGAGGGGCGGGAGTGAGACAGATACGCAGTATTTT. It is translated as CASSSRGGSETDTQYF.

In nucleotides, the CDR3 is TGTGCCACCAGCAATCGAGCAGGGGTAACCTCCTACGAGCAGTACTTC. It specifies CATSNRAGVTSYEQYF. The chain has TRBV15 and TRBJ2-7, with a weak D call TRBD1 (6 bases). Trimming pared 4 bases from V and 0 bases from J, leaving 16 bases between. This CDR3 region has 16 residues. Germline V gene sequence: CDR1 LNHNV, CDR2 YYDKDF (reference sequence).

The CDR3: CASNAGLAQETQYF. The CDR3 nucleotides read TGTGCCAGTAACGCAGGACTAGCTCAAGAGACCCAGTACTTC. The V call is TRBV19, the J call TRBJ2-5; TRBD2 matches 8 bases. The CDR3 sequence is 14 residues long. V dropped 7 bases and J dropped 2; count of bases not matched to a gene: 6. Germline V CDR1 and CDR2: LNHDA, SQIVND (reference sequence). Full variable domain (missing parts from reference TRBV19 and TRBJ2-5): DGGITQSPKYLFRKEGQNVTLSCEQNLNHDAMYWYRQDPGQGLRLIYYSQIVNDFQKGDIAEGYSVSREKKESFPLTVTSAQKNPTAFYLCASNAGLAQETQYFGPGTRLLVL.

This clone has just one count. V is TRBV13 and J is TRBJ2-7, with 7 bases lining up with TRBD2. J lost 2 bases, V lost 7 bases, and 8 bases had no gene match. CDR1 is PRHDT, CDR2 FYEKMQ, per germline (reference sequence). This CDR3 has 14 residues. In DNA, the CDR3 is TGTGCCAGCACCCTCCGGGGGGAGGCCTACGAGCAGTACTTC. This translates into CASTLRGEAYEQYF.

This rearrangement joins TRBV2 to TRBJ2-2; 9 bases are a match to TRBD2. V was clipped by 7 bases and J by 4 bases; unmatched bases: 4. Germline-derived CDR1 and CDR2 are SNHLY and FYNNEI. CDR3 size: 14 residues. CDR3 in amino acids: CASTGGRGTGELFF. For the CDR3, the DNA is TGTGCCAGCACTGGCGGGAGGGGCACCGGGGAGCTGTTTTTT.

This chain connects TRBV11-3 to TRBJ2-1; D is perhaps TRBD2 (8 bases). The CDR3 spans 16 residues. Trimming removed 3 bases at V and 3 bases at J, with 15 bases between. Germline CDR1 and CDR2: SGHNT and YENEEA. In DNA form, the CDR3 reads TGTGCCAGCAGCTTGCGGGGGGACAGCTTCTACAATGAGCAGTTCTTC. This translates into CASSLRGDSFYNEQFF.